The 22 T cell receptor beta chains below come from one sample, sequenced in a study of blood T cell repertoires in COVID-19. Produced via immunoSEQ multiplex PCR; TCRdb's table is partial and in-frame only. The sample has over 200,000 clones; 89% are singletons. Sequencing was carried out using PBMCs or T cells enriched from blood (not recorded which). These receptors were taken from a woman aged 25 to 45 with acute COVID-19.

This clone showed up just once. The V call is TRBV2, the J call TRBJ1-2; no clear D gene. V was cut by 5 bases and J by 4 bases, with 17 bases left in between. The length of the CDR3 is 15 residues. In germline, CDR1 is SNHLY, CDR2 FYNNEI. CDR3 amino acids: CASSPDRGSIYGYTF. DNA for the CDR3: TGTGCCAGCAGTCCCGACCGGGGTAGCATCTATGGCTACACCTTC.

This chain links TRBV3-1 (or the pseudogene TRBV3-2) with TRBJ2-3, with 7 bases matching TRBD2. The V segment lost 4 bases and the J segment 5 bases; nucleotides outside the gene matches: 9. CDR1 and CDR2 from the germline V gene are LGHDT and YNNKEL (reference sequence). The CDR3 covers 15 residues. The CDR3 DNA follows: TGTGCCAGCAGCCCAGGACTAGTGAGCGGAGATACGCAGTATTTT. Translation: CASSPGLVSGDTQYF.

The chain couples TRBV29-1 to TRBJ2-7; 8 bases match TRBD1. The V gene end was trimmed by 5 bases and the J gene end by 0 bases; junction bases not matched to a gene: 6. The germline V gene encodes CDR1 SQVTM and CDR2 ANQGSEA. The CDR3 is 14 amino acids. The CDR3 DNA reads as TGCAGCGTTCTTGGGACAGGCGGCTCCTACGAGCAGTACTTC. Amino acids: CSVLGTGGSYEQYF.

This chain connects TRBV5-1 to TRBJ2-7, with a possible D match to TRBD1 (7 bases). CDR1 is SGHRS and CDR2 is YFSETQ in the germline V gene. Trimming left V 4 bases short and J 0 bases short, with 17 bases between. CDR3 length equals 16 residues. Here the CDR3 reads CASSMGGQPSSYEQYF. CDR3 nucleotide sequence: TGCGCCAGCAGCATGGGGGGACAGCCCTCCTCCTACGAGCAGTACTTC.

The CDR3 nucleotides are TGTGCCAGCAGCTTAGTTTTACTAGCGGGGGGCACCGGGGAGCTGTTTTTT. Translated, it gives CASSLVLLAGGTGELFF. The chain links TRBV7-6 to TRBJ2-2; 12 nucleotides line up with TRBD2. Per the germline V gene, CDR1 is SGHVS and CDR2 is FNYEAQ. The CDR3 covers 17 residues. V was pared by 1 base and J by 4 bases, with 4 bases of the junction left unmatched.

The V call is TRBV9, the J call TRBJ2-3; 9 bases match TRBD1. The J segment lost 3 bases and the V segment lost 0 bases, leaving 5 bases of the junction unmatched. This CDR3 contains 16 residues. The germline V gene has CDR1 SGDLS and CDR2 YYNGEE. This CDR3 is CASSVEGQGTTDTQYF. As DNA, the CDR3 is TGTGCCAGCAGCGTAGAGGGACAGGGAACGACAGATACGCAGTATTTT.

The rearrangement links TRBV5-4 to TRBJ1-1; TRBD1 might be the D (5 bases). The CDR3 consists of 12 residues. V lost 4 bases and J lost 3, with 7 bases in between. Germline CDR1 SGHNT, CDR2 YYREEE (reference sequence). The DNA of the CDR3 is TGTGCCAGCAGCGGCAGGGACACTGAAGCTTTCTTT. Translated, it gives CASSGRDTEAFF.

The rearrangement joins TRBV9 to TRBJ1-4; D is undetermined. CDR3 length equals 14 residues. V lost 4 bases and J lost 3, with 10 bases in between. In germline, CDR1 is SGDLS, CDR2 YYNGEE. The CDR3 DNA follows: TGTGCCAGCAGCCCCCCCGGGTCTAATGAAAAACTGTTTTTT. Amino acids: CASSPPGSNEKLFF. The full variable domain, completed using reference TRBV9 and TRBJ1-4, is DSGVTQTPKHLITATGQRVTLRCSPRSGDLSVYWYQQSLDQGLQFLIQYYNGEERAKGNILERFSAQQFPDLHSELNLSSLELGDSALYFCASSPPGSNEKLFFGSGTQLSVL.

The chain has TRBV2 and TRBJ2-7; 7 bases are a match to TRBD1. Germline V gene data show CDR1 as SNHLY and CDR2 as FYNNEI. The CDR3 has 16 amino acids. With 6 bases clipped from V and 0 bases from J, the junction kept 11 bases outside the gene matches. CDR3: CASRGGSGGSSYEQYF. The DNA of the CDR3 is TGTGCCAGCAGGGGTGGTTCAGGGGGTAGCTCCTACGAGCAGTACTTC. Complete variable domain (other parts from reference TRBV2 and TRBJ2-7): EPEVTQTPSHQVTQMGQEVILRCVPISNHLYFYWYRQILGQKVEFLVSFYNNEISEKSEIFDDQFSVERPDGSNFTLKIRSTKLEDSAMYFCASRGGSGGSSYEQYFGPGTRLTVT.

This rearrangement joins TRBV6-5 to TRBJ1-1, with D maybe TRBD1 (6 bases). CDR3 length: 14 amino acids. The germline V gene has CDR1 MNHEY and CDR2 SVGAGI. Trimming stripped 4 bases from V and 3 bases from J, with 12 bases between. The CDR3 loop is CASSSQGWDTEAFF. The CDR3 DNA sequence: TGTGCCAGCAGTTCACAGGGTTGGGACACTGAAGCTTTCTTT.

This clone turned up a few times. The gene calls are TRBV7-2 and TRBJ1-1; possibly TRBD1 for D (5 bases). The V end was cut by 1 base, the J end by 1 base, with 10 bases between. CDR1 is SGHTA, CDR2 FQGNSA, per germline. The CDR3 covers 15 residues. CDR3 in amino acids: CASSLVRGRNTEAFF. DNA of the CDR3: TGTGCCAGCAGCTTAGTAAGGGGCAGGAACACTGAAGCTTTCTTT.

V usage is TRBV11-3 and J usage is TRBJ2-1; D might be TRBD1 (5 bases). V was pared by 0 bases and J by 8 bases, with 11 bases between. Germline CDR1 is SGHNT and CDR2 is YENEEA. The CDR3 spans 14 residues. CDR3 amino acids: CASSLESGLDEQFF. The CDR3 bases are TGTGCCAGCAGCTTAGAGTCAGGGCTCGATGAGCAGTTCTTC.

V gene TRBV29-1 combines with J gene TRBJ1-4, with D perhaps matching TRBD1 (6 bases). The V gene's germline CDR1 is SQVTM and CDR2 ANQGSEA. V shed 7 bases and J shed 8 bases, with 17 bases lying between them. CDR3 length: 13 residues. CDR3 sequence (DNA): TGCAGCGCCTCACAGGGAGTGCGGGAAAAACTGTTTTTT. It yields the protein CSASQGVREKLFF.

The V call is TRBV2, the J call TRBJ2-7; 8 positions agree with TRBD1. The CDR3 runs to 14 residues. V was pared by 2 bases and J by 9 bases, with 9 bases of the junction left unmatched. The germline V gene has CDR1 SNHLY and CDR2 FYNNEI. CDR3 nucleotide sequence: TGTGCCAGCAGTGAAAACAGGGGGGACTTGGGGCAGTACTTC. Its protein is CASSENRGDLGQYF.

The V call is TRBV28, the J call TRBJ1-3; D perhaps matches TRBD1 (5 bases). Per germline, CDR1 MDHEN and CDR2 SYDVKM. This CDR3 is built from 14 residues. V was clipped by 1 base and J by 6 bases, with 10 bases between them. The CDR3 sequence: CASSLLGAANTIYF. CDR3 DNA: TGTGCCAGCAGTTTATTAGGGGCGGCAAACACCATATATTTT. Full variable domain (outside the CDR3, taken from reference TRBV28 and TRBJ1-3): DVKVTQSSRYLVKRTGEKVFLECVQDMDHENMFWYRQDPGLGLRLIYFSYDVKMKEKGDIPEGYSVSREKKERFSLILESASTNQTSMYLCASSLLGAANTIYFGEGSWLTVV.

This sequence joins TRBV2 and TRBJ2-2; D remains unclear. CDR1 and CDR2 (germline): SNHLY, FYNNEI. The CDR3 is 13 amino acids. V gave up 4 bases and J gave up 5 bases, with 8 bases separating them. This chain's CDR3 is CASSASETGELFF. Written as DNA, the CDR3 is TGTGCCAGCAGTGCTAGTGAGACCGGGGAGCTGTTTTTT.

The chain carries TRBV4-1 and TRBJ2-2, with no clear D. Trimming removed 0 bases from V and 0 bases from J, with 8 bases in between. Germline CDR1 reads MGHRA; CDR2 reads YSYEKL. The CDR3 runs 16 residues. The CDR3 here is CASSQERHSNTGELFF. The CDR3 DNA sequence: TGCGCCAGCAGCCAAGAACGACACTCGAACACCGGGGAGCTGTTTTTT.

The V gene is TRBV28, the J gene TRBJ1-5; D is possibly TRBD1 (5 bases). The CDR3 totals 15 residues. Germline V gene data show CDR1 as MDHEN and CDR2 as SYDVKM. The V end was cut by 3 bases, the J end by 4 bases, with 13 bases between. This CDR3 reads CASSLRDSYNQPQHF. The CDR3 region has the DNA TGTGCCAGCAGTTTGCGCGACAGCTATAATCAGCCCCAGCATTTT.

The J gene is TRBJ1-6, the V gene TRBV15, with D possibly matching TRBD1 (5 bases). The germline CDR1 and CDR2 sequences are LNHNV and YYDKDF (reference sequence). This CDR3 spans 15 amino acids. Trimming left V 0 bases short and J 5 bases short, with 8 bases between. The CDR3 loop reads CATSREPGNNSPLHF. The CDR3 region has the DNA TGTGCCACCAGCAGAGAACCAGGGAATAATTCACCCCTCCACTTT.

The CDR3, as DNA: TGCAGCGTTGGAAAGAGCGGGGCGGGCCTGGGGACTGAAGCTTTCTTT. It specifies CSVGKSGAGLGTEAFF. The genes are TRBV29-1 and TRBJ1-1; D is perhaps TRBD1 (5 bases). Germline V gene sequence: CDR1 SQVTM, CDR2 ANQGSEA. The V gene lost 4 bases and the J gene lost 5 bases, with 23 bases spanning the gap. This CDR3 comprises 16 residues.

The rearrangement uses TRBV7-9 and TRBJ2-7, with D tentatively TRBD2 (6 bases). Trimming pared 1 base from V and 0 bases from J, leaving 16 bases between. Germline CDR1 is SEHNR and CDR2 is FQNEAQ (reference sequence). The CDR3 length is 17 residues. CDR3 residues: CASSLDFAGISSYEQYF. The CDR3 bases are TGTGCCAGCAGCTTAGATTTTGCGGGGATAAGCTCCTACGAGCAGTACTTC.

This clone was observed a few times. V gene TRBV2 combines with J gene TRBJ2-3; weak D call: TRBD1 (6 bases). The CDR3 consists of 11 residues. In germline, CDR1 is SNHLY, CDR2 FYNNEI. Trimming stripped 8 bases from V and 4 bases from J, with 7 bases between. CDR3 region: CASEGADTQYF. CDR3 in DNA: TGTGCCAGCGAGGGGGCAGATACGCAGTATTTT.